These T cell receptor beta chains were read from a single sample in a study of cytomegalovirus exposure and HLA in healthy donors. Only in-frame clones appear in the TCRdb table, and some are missing; sequencing was by immunoSEQ multiplex PCR. The sample has over 150,000 clones, roughly four fifths seen once. Sequencing used PBMCs. The receptors were gathered from a woman aged 25 to 39 in good health and CMV-seropositive. CDR3s include the opening cysteine and the closing phenylalanine or tryptophan. A D gene is named only where the DNA matches it firmly. Only some rows state a clone size, as once, few, many or a class for expanded clones.

size,D,V,J,CDR3,DNA
.,TRBD2,TRBV9,TRBJ2-7,CASTLEATSGRNEQYF,TGTGCCAGCACCCTAGAGGCGACTAGCGGGAGGAACGAGCAGTACTTC
.,TRBD1,TRBV5-1,TRBJ2-3,CASSRDRVADTQYF,TGCGCCAGCAGTCGGGACAGGGTAGCGGATACGCAGTATTTT
few,.,TRBV6-4,TRBJ1-2,CASSEGEAYGYTF,TGTGCCAGCAGTGAAGGGGAGGCCTATGGCTACACCTTC
.,.,TRBV7-2,TRBJ1-1,CASSLVMRDTEAFF,TGTGCCAGCAGCTTAGTTATGAGAGACACTGAAGCTTTCTTT
.,TRBD1,TRBV6-5,TRBJ2-7,CASSYRGPLHYEQYF,TGTGCCAGCAGTTACAGGGGGCCGCTTCACTACGAGCAGTACTTC
once,TRBD2,TRBV28,TRBJ2-7,CASSLSTSGRGEQYF,TGTGCCAGCAGTTTATCCACTAGCGGGAGAGGCGAGCAGTACTTC
.,TRBD2,TRBV13,TRBJ2-1,CASSLGTGRTSGSRNEQFF,TGTGCCAGCAGCTTAGGGACAGGGAGGACTAGCGGGAGTAGGAATGAGCAGTTCTTC
.,TRBD1,TRBV7-2,TRBJ1-4,CASSFRTGGEKLFF,TGTGCCAGCAGCTTCCGGACAGGGGGTGAAAAACTGTTTTTT
.,TRBD1,TRBV6-1,TRBJ1-5,CASSGEWDRHSNQPQHF,TGTGCCAGCAGTGGGGAATGGGACAGACATAGCAATCAGCCCCAGCATTTT
.,.,TRBV5-1,TRBJ1-1,CASFPGGGDTEAFF,TGCGCCAGCTTTCCTGGAGGGGGGGACACTGAAGCTTTCTTT
.,.,TRBV5-4,TRBJ2-1,CASSFRRSYNEQFF,TGTGCCAGCTCATTCAGGAGGAGCTACAATGAGCAGTTCTTC
.,TRBD1,TRBV18,TRBJ1-5,CASSPQGQQPQHF,TGTGCCAGCTCACCACAGGGACAGCAGCCCCAGCATTTT
.,.,TRBV7-9,TRBJ1-3,CASSFVTGPSSGNTIYF,TGTGCCAGCAGCTTCGTGACAGGACCGAGCTCTGGAAACACCATATATTTT